A selection of T cell receptor beta chains follows, all from one sample in a study of identical twins. TCRdb passed the 5' RACE reads through MiXCR, listing each CDR3 protein once. The top ten hold around 0.48% of the sample, which has around 490,000 distinct CDR3 sequences, around 20% seen once. This sample also appeared in a second study, on yellow fever vaccine responses in identical twins.

Sequenced sample: CD4+ T cells sorted from blood. The source of these receptors is a woman in her late teens or twenties in good health. The CDR3 runs from the conserved cysteine through the conserved F or W. D genes are given only for firm matches. Clone size, where shown, is once, few, many, or a class for clones that have expanded.

j_call: TRBJ1-3; d_call: NA; clone_size: NA; v_call: TRBV18; cdr3_nt: TGTGCCAGCTCACCCACTCCCCGCGGCATCGGCCGGGGGGCAGAAGGAAACACCATATATTTT; cdr3_aa: CASSPTPRGIGRGAEGNTIYF
j_call: TRBJ2-5; d_call: TRBD1; clone_size: few; v_call: TRBV5-1; cdr3_nt: TGCGCCAGCAGACCTCCGGGACAGGGGGGGATTGAGACCCAGTACTTC; cdr3_aa: CASRPPGQGGIETQYF
j_call: TRBJ1-1; d_call: NA; clone_size: NA; v_call: TRBV12-3/TRBV12-4; cdr3_nt: TGTGCCAGCAGTCCCAGGGGCATGAACACTGAAGCTTTCTTT; cdr3_aa: CASSPRGMNTEAFF
j_call: TRBJ1-5; d_call: NA; clone_size: NA; v_call: TRBV2; cdr3_nt: TGTGCCAGCAGTCTCAGGGTCGGTAGCAATCAGCCCCAGCATTTT; cdr3_aa: CASSLRVGSNQPQHF
j_call: TRBJ2-2; d_call: NA; clone_size: few; v_call: TRBV3-1; cdr3_nt: TGTGCCAGCAGCGACGTTTCCGGGGAGCTGTTTTTT; cdr3_aa: CASSDVSGELFF
j_call: TRBJ2-4; d_call: NA; clone_size: NA; v_call: TRBV5-4; cdr3_nt: TGTGCCAGCAGCAACGGACGACAGAGGGACAAAAACATTCAGTACTTC; cdr3_aa: CASSNGRQRDKNIQYF
j_call: TRBJ2-1; d_call: TRBD2; clone_size: few; v_call: TRBV12-3/TRBV12-4; cdr3_nt: TGTGCCAGCACCCGAGCGGGAGGGCCGGGAGAGCAGTTCTTC; cdr3_aa: CASTRAGGPGEQFF
j_call: TRBJ1-4; d_call: TRBD1; clone_size: NA; v_call: TRBV6-5; cdr3_nt: TGTGCCAGCAGTTACCAGCAACAGGGGGAACTGTTTTTT; cdr3_aa: CASSYQQQGELFF
j_call: TRBJ2-3; d_call: NA; clone_size: NA; v_call: TRBV6-1; cdr3_nt: TGTGCCATGTCTCGAGGGGCGTTCACAGATACGCAGTATTTT; cdr3_aa: CAMSRGAFTDTQYF
j_call: TRBJ1-2; d_call: NA; clone_size: few; v_call: TRBV5-6; cdr3_nt: TGTGCCAGCAGCTTGATGACAGGAGGCTACACCTTC; cdr3_aa: CASSLMTGGYTF
j_call: TRBJ2-7; d_call: NA; clone_size: few; v_call: TRBV5-1; cdr3_nt: TGCGCCAGCAGCTTGGTAGGGCCCCCCTACGAGCAGTACTTC; cdr3_aa: CASSLVGPPYEQYF
j_call: TRBJ2-1; d_call: TRBD2; clone_size: few; v_call: TRBV11-2; cdr3_nt: TGTGCCAGCAGCTCTGGGACTAGCCTACCCAGCTCCTACAATGAGCAGTTCTTC; cdr3_aa: CASSSGTSLPSSYNEQFF
j_call: TRBJ2-1; d_call: NA; clone_size: few; v_call: TRBV6-1; cdr3_nt: TGTGCCAGCCTTGGCACACCCTACAATGAGCAGTTCTTC; cdr3_aa: CASLGTPYNEQFF
j_call: TRBJ2-7; d_call: TRBD2; clone_size: NA; v_call: TRBV29-1; cdr3_nt: TGCAGCGTTGAAGTTGCAGCGGGAGCGTCCGAGCAGTACTTC; cdr3_aa: CSVEVAAGASEQYF